This T cell receptor (beta chain) appears in the sequencing data of a study of blood T cell repertoires in COVID-19 (dated by TCRdb to between 2020 and 2021). Turning to the overall study: The collaborator samples originated in the United States, Italy and Spain and spanned the acute and convalescent phases of COVID-19. The prospective study material was composed of cDNA or gDNA derived from T cells, B-cell-depleted T cells, or PBMCs. Deeply sampled blood TCRbeta repertoires from subjects exposed to, actively infected with, or recovered from COVID-19 were included in the dataset. Samples were obtained from the ongoing ImmuneRACE study (first 160 participants) and from approximately 1,200 subjects provided by 6 global collaborators. HLA class I and class II types, where available, came from metadata supplied by the sample provider rather than from assay-based typing. Sample metadata almost always included a de-identified subject ID, COVID-19 status, age in years and sex. A freely available public database, intended as a resource for researchers studying the immune response to SARS-CoV-2, is where the repertoires were released.

The investigation overall reported the following: The quantity of clinical and demographic metadata differed by source and by participant and was supplied without curation.

TCRbeta CDR3 regions were amplified from genomic DNA by means of the immunoSEQ Assay, a bias-controlled multiplex PCR. In the authors' own workflow: Within the assay, amplification of reference gene primers was used to estimate how many nucleated cells each sample contained. To quantify the absolute abundance of each unique TCRbeta CDR3 rearrangement, sequence reads were collapsed and filtered. For each sample, productive Simpson clonality was calculated by taking the square root of Simpson's diversity index across productive rearrangements. TCRdb took this table from immuneACCESS and kept in-frame rearrangements with V and J called. Such tables lack part of the clones; where checked against another copy, unresolved V genes explain under half of the gap, and the rest is unexplained. The V and J calls and clone size are taken from that table; D and trimming were inferred from the DNA. This sample lists under 200,000 clones; more than 85% were detected once. Of the sample, over 0.85% falls within the top ten clones.

As to this clone: No cognate antigen has been identified for it. Base quality data are lacking; no much larger clone is found one base away.

Each collaborating institution followed its own protocols to collect whole blood in K2EDTA tubes. Collaborator samples were shipped for TCRbeta analysis as frozen whole blood, isolated PBMCs, or DNA extracted from either sample type. The source of this sequence is a man aged 18 to 30 with acute or convalescent COVID-19. Sequencing input: peripheral blood.

At the DNA level, the sequence is TGTGCCAGCTCTTTCACAGGGGTGGACACTGAAGCTTTCTTT. Its protein is CASSFTGVDTEAFF. This sequence uses TRBV18 and TRBJ1-1, with 7 bases aligning to TRBD1. The CDR3 contains 14 residues, cysteine and phenylalanine counted. The only DNA kept is the CDR3, 42 bases in frame from the first base. In the germline V gene, CDR1 corresponds to KGHSH and CDR2 to LQKENI. Compared with germline, V lacks 6 bases and J lacks 3 bases; bases without a gene match: 7.